The rows below give T cell receptor beta chains drawn from one sample of a study of technical replicates of blood from a few donors. Sequencing was performed with immunoSEQ multiplex PCR; in TCRdb, only in-frame clones are kept and a portion is missing. There are just over 75,000 clones in the sample; just under 95% occur only once, and approximately 0.37% lies in the top ten. Input material: T cells isolated from PBMCs. Receptors originate from a human donor in good health. Both conserved end residues are part of each CDR3. The order of the fields is D gene, J gene, clone size, CDR3 length, V gene, CDR3 DNA, CDR3 protein. A D gene is named only where the DNA matches it firmly. Clone size appears in some rows only: once, few, many, or a class for an expanded clone.

D gene: -
J gene: TRBJ1-1
clone size: -
CDR3 length: 13
V gene: TRBV25-1
CDR3 DNA: TGTGCCAGCAGTTACACAGCGAACACTGAAGCTTTCTTT
CDR3 protein: CASSYTANTEAFF

D gene: TRBD1
J gene: TRBJ1-1
clone size: few
CDR3 length: 13
V gene: TRBV2
CDR3 DNA: TGTGCCAGCACCATTACAGGGGTCACTGAAGCTTTCTTT
CDR3 protein: CASTITGVTEAFF

D gene: -
J gene: TRBJ1-2
clone size: -
CDR3 length: 13
V gene: TRBV6-5
CDR3 DNA: TGTGCCAGCAGTTACTTCCAGGGCCTTGGCTACACCTTC
CDR3 protein: CASSYFQGLGYTF

D gene: TRBD1
J gene: TRBJ2-7
clone size: once
CDR3 length: 15
V gene: TRBV9
CDR3 DNA: TGTGCCAGCAGCGCTACCGGGACAGGGCTTTACGAGCAGTACTTC
CDR3 protein: CASSATGTGLYEQYF

D gene: TRBD2
J gene: TRBJ2-5
clone size: -
CDR3 length: 13
V gene: TRBV7-9
CDR3 DNA: TGTGCCAGCAGCTTGACTAGCTTAGAGACCCAGTACTTC
CDR3 protein: CASSLTSLETQYF

D gene: TRBD2
J gene: TRBJ2-3
clone size: -
CDR3 length: 14
V gene: TRBV11-3
CDR3 DNA: TGTGCCAGCAGCTTAACAGCGGGAACAGATACGCAGTATTTT
CDR3 protein: CASSLTAGTDTQYF

D gene: -
J gene: TRBJ1-1
clone size: -
CDR3 length: 13
V gene: TRBV2
CDR3 DNA: TGTGCCACCGAGGGAGGAGGGTCCACTGAAGCTTTCTTT
CDR3 protein: CATEGGGSTEAFF

D gene: -
J gene: TRBJ1-1
clone size: -
CDR3 length: 16
V gene: TRBV5-4
CDR3 DNA: TGTGCCAGCAGCTTGGTATTGCGGTCTTCGGACACTGAAGCTTTCTTT
CDR3 protein: CASSLVLRSSDTEAFF

D gene: -
J gene: TRBJ2-1
clone size: -
CDR3 length: 15
V gene: TRBV27
CDR3 DNA: TGTGCCAGCAGTCCCCACTTGTTTATCGAGGGTGAGCAGTTCTTC
CDR3 protein: CASSPHLFIEGEQFF

D gene: -
J gene: TRBJ1-5
clone size: -
CDR3 length: 13
V gene: TRBV21-1
CDR3 DNA: TGTGCCATCCGGGACAGGGGCCCTCAGGCCCAGCATTTT
CDR3 protein: CAIRDRGPQAQHF